A single sample is the source of the 16 T cell receptor beta chains below, sequenced in a study of T cell repertoires in cytomegalovirus infection. Antigen specificity for these receptors is unknown. TCRdb itself ran the reads through MiXCR, one entry per CDR3 protein. The repertoire includes 110,000 to 150,000 distinct CDR3 sequences, roughly a third of them detected once, and roughly half sits in the top ten. Sequenced here: CD8+ T cells from cultured PBMCs, sampled from culture after CMV antigen stimulation. Source of these receptors: a human donor in good health (CMV status not recorded). Some clones in this sample may be carry-over from other donors' samples.

This chain uses TRBV3-1 with TRBJ2-2; D not certain. The V end was cut by 0 bases, the J end by 6 bases, with 5 bases between. The CDR3 has 13 amino acids. Germline CDR1 LGHDT, CDR2 YNNKEL (reference sequence). CDR3 amino acids: CASSQERAGELFF. As DNA, the CDR3 is TGTGCCAGCAGCCAAGAACGGGCCGGGGAGCTGTTTTTT.

This clonotype was counted only a few times. This chain links TRBV12-3 or TRBV12-4 with TRBJ2-5, with D hard to call. V lost 4 bases to trimming and J lost 3 bases, with 12 bases between them. The CDR3 runs to 14 residues. The CDR3 sequence: CASSSFDREETQYF. The CDR3 coding sequence is TGTGCCAGCAGTTCCTTCGACCGAGAAGAGACCCAGTACTTC.

The chain employs TRBV19 and TRBJ2-1, with TRBD2 as a possible D gene (5 bases). The V gene lost 6 bases and the J gene lost 8 bases, with 14 bases spanning the gap. The CDR3 has 13 residues. CDR1 and CDR2 from the germline V gene are LNHDA and SQIVND (reference sequence). CDR3 amino acids: CASRYQSSYEQFF. The CDR3, as DNA: TGTGCCAGTAGGTACCAGTCTAGCTATGAGCAGTTCTTC.

This clonotype was detected many times. This rearrangement joins TRBV7-6 to TRBJ1-6; a weak D match, TRBD1 (6 bases). Per the germline V gene, CDR1 is SGHVS and CDR2 is FNYEAQ. Trimming cost V 2 bases and J 7 bases, with 9 bases left between them. This CDR3 is built from 14 residues. The CDR3, as DNA: TGTGCCAGCAGCTTACAGGGGTCAAATTCACCCCTCCACTTT. Translating it yields CASSLQGSNSPLHF.

This clonotype was seen repeatedly, ten times or more. The chain links TRBV7-9 to TRBJ2-5, with D possibly being TRBD1 or TRBD2 (5 bases each). The CDR3 is made up of 14 amino acids. Per the germline V gene, CDR1 is SEHNR and CDR2 is FQNEAQ (reference sequence). Trimming removed 5 bases from V and 3 bases from J, with 13 bases in between. The CDR3 sequence: CASSRTYGEETQYF. The CDR3 region has the DNA TGTGCCAGCAGCCGGACATACGGGGAAGAGACCCAGTACTTC.

This clonotype was counted ten times or more. The genes are TRBV13 and TRBJ2-7, with D tentatively TRBD1 (6 bases). The CDR3 has 14 amino acids. Per the germline V gene, CDR1 is PRHDT and CDR2 is FYEKMQ (reference sequence). Between the trimmed V and J ends, which lost 5 bases and 0 bases, there was a span of 11 bases. The DNA of the CDR3 is TGTGCCAGCAGCCAGGACAGACGCTCCTACGAGCAGTACTTC. Translated: CASSQDRRSYEQYF.

The genes are TRBV12-3 or TRBV12-4 and TRBJ1-2; D possibly corresponds to TRBD1 (6 bases). V dropped 6 bases and J dropped 4 bases, with 9 bases sitting between them. The CDR3 consists of 12 residues. The DNA of the CDR3 is TGTGCCAGCAGAGAGGACAGCTATGGCTACACCTTC. The encoded protein is CASREDSYGYTF.

The chain couples TRBV7-2 to TRBJ1-4; 8 positions agree with TRBD1. The CDR3 contains 18 residues. The germline V gene has CDR1 SGHTA and CDR2 FQGNSA. V shed 5 bases, J shed 5 bases, and the junction held 16 bases outside the gene matches. In DNA form, the CDR3 reads TGTGCCAGCAGCCCCGACCCAGGGGGCACCCCCGAGAATGAAAAACTGTTTTTT. Protein sequence: CASSPDPGGTPENEKLFF.

The V gene is TRBV27, the J gene TRBJ1-5, with 7 bases that match TRBD1. Germline V gene data show CDR1 as MNHEY and CDR2 as SMNVEV (reference sequence). With 6 bases clipped from V and 6 bases from J, the junction kept 8 bases outside the gene matches. The CDR3 consists of 14 residues. CDR3 in DNA: TGTGCCAGCAGGCCGGGACAGAGGGGTCAGCCCCAGCATTTT. Protein: CASRPGQRGQPQHF.

V usage is TRBV7-6 and J usage is TRBJ2-7, with D possibly being TRBD2 (6 bases). CDR1 and CDR2 (germline): SGHVS, FNYEAQ. This CDR3 is built from 15 residues. With 4 bases removed from V and 0 bases from J, the gap between germline ends came to 13 bases. CDR3 protein: CASSSPSDPSYEQYF. CDR3 DNA sequence: TGTGCCAGCAGCTCCCCTAGCGACCCCTCCTACGAGCAGTACTTC.

This clonotype was seen repeatedly, ten times or more. The rearrangement uses TRBV12-3 or TRBV12-4 and TRBJ1-5, with 8 bases aligning to TRBD1. The V gene end was trimmed by 6 bases and the J gene end by 2 bases; junction bases not matched to a gene: 6. The CDR3 runs to 15 residues. CDR3 protein: CASRPDRGGNQPQHF. CDR3 coding DNA: TGTGCCAGCAGACCCGACAGGGGAGGCAATCAGCCCCAGCATTTT.

The chain couples TRBV27 to TRBJ2-7, with D tentatively TRBD1 (6 bases). CDR3 length equals 15 residues. V lost 1 base, J lost 2 bases, and 12 bases lay in between. Germline loops: CDR1 MNHEY, CDR2 SMNVEV (reference sequence). The CDR3 sequence is CASSLLGDKAYEQYF. CDR3 bases: TGTGCCAGCAGTTTATTAGGGGACAAAGCCTACGAGCAGTACTTC.

The genes are TRBV29-1 and TRBJ1-2; D is unclear. V lost 6 bases to trimming and J lost 3 bases, with 11 bases between them. Germline V CDR1 and CDR2: SQVTM, ANQGSEA. The CDR3 covers 12 residues. The CDR3 DNA is TGCAGCGTCCCGGTAAACTACTATGGCTACACCTTC. This gives the protein CSVPVNYYGYTF.

This clonotype was seen more than once but under ten times. The V gene is TRBV12-3 or TRBV12-4, the J gene TRBJ1-2; D is uncertain. There are 12 residues in the CDR3. V lost 5 bases and J 7 bases, leaving 11 bases between the germline ends. In DNA form, the CDR3 reads TGTGCCAGCAGTGCGACTTTTAGTGGCTACACCTTC. Translating gives CASSATFSGYTF.

This clonotype was detected a few times. The genes are TRBV27 and TRBJ2-1; D is possibly TRBD2 (6 bases). The CDR3 consists of 14 residues. Germline CDR1 is MNHEY and CDR2 is SMNVEV (reference sequence). Trimming shortened V by 6 bases and J by 0 bases, and 9 bases separated the two germline ends. The CDR3 sequence: CASRIGSSYNEQFF. The CDR3 DNA reads TGTGCCAGCAGGATCGGGAGCTCCTACAATGAGCAGTTCTTC.

This clonotype was observed a handful of times. V usage is TRBV12-3 or TRBV12-4 and J usage is TRBJ1-1, with 7 positions matching TRBD1. The CDR3 is made up of 11 amino acids. With 10 bases clipped from V and 6 bases from J, the junction kept 5 bases outside the gene matches. Written as DNA, the CDR3 is TGTGCCATCAGACAGGGTTCTGAAGCTTTCTTT. Translation: CAIRQGSEAFF.